The clone carrying this T cell receptor beta chain was detected only once. This could be a read error, since a much larger clone is one nucleotide away. This CDR3 is built from 14 residues. Germline CDR1 GTSNPN, CDR2 SVGIG (reference sequence). The entry originates in a study of T cells in Graves' hyperthyroidism and ophthalmopathy. Amplified TCR beta CDR3 regions derived from RNA transcripts. Researchers ran a first-round RT-PCR on the TCR CDR3 using the HTBI primer set. A single record per CDR3 protein comes from TCRdb applying MiXCR to the multiplex PCR reads. The repertoire holds hundreds of thousands of distinct CDR3 sequences, 12% to 15% seen once, with 9.5% to 13% in the top ten.

Sequenced material: blood. The receptor comes from a woman aged 18-29 years with Graves' hyperthyroidism. The chain couples TRBV30 to TRBJ2-3; TRBD2 matches at 8 bases. In nucleotides, the CDR3 is TGTGTCTGGAGTGTGAGCGGGAGAAGAGATACGCAGTATTTT. The encoded protein is CVWSVSGRRDTQYF.